The rows below give T cell receptor beta chains drawn from one sample of a study of glioma-infiltrating T cells. TCRdb fed the multiplex PCR reads into MiXCR, producing one record per CDR3 protein. The data hold under 20,000 distinct CDR3 sequences, with roughly 50% observed a single time. Sequencing was done on a sample of glioma tissue, nonneoplastic brain tissue, or PBMCs (not recorded which). These receptors were collected from a human donor with low-grade glioma or glioblastoma, undergoing nonglioma brain surgery, or in good health (not recorded which). CDR3s include the opening cysteine and the closing phenylalanine or tryptophan. D genes are given only for firm matches. Rows may omit the clone size; those that give it use once, few, many or a size class.

TRBD1	TRBV6-1	few	TRBJ2-7	TGTGCCAGCAGTTATAGGGGGACAGGGGTGGGTGAGCAGTACTTC	CASSYRGTGVGEQYF
NA	TRBV6-4	NA	TRBJ2-3	TGTGCCAGCAGTGACCGGGTTCCACACACAGATACGCAGTATTTT	CASSDRVPHTDTQYF
NA	TRBV20-1	many	TRBJ2-3	TGCAGTGCTAGGGTCCCCAGACTTGACGGTACGCAGTATTTT	CSARVPRLDGTQYF
NA	TRBV28	NA	TRBJ2-1	TGTGCCAGCCTGCCCCCCGTGGGACCGAGCTCCTACAATGAGCAGTTCTTC	CASLPPVGPSSYNEQFF
TRBD2	TRBV7-2	few	TRBJ2-3	TGTGCCAGCAGCTTAACCCCTCGGACTAGCGCGCAGTATTTT	CASSLTPRTSAQYF
TRBD2	TRBV28	medium-sized	TRBJ2-1	TGTGCCAGCGGATTAGCGGGAGGGGGAGGCAATGAGCAGTTCTTC	CASGLAGGGGNEQFF
TRBD1	TRBV28	once	TRBJ1-5	TGTGCCAGCAGTTCAACAGGGGACAATCAGCCCCAGCATTTT	CASSSTGDNQPQHF
NA	TRBV6-2/TRBV6-3	few	TRBJ2-5	TGTGCCAGCAGTTCCCATAGCGGCCAAGAGACCCAGTACTTC	CASSSHSGQETQYF
TRBD2	TRBV7-2	once	TRBJ2-5	TGTGCCAGCAGCTCAAGTGCTAGCGGAGGAGAGACCCAGTACTTC	CASSSSASGGETQYF
NA	TRBV7-9	NA	TRBJ2-2	TGTGCCAGCAGCTTAGAAGGACCGCGAGAGCTGTTTTTT	CASSLEGPRELFF
NA	TRBV6-2/TRBV6-3	NA	TRBJ1-3	TGTGCCAGCAGTTGGACGGACACCATATATTTT	CASSWTDTIYF
NA	TRBV7-3	NA	TRBJ2-7	TGTGCCAGCAGATCCTATAGCTCCAACGAGCAGTACTTC	CASRSYSSNEQYF
NA	TRBV7-2	NA	TRBJ1-6	TGTGCCAGGATCAAACAGGAGGGCTATAATTCGCCCCTCCACTTT	CARIKQEGYNSPLHF
TRBD1	TRBV4-2	once	TRBJ2-2	TGTGCCAGCAGCCTACGGGACAGGGGAACCGGGGAGCTGTTTTTT	CASSLRDRGTGELFF
NA	TRBV20-1	NA	TRBJ2-7	TGCAGTGCTAGTGGCGGACTCCTCTCCTACGAGCAGTACTTC	CSASGGLLSYEQYF
NA	TRBV6-6	NA	TRBJ1-5	TGTGCCAGCAGTTACCCGGACGGATTTGGGATTAGTAGCAATCAGCCCCAGCATTTT	CASSYPDGFGISSNQPQHF
NA	TRBV14	NA	TRBJ2-7	TGTGCCAGCAGCCCGTTCAAGGCAGGGGCCCACGAGCAGTACTTC	CASSPFKAGAHEQYF
NA	TRBV6-1	few	TRBJ2-1	TGTGCCAGCAGTCCCCTAATAGGACAGTACAATGAGCAGTTCTTC	CASSPLIGQYNEQFF
TRBD1	TRBV7-9	few	TRBJ2-5	TGTGCCAGCAGCTTAGCGCTACGGGACAGGGTCTTC	CASSLALRDRVF
NA	TRBV12-3/TRBV12-4	NA	TRBJ2-3	TGTGCCAGCAGCAGTGTCACAGATACGCAGTATTTT	CASSSVTDTQYF
TRBD1	TRBV6-1	NA	TRBJ2-7	TGTGCCAGCAGAGGGACAGAGATATTCGTGGAGCAGTACTTC	CASRGTEIFVEQYF
TRBD1	TRBV20-1	NA	TRBJ1-2	TGCAGTGCTGGGACAGACTCTAACTATGGCTACACCTTC	CSAGTDSNYGYTF
TRBD1	TRBV19	NA	TRBJ1-5	TGTGCCAGTACCAAGCGGCAGGGGGCCTTAAATTTTCTCGATCAGCCCCAGCATTTT	CASTKRQGALNFLDQPQHF
NA	TRBV7-9	NA	TRBJ1-1	TGTGCCAGCAGATCCCAGGGTTCGATGAACACTAAAGCTTTCTTT	CASRSQGSMNTKAFF
TRBD2	TRBV6-2/TRBV6-3	few	TRBJ2-5	TGTGCCAGCACCCGACTAGCGGAACAAGAGACCCAGTACTTC	CASTRLAEQETQYF
TRBD2	TRBV7-8	many	TRBJ2-2	TGTGCCAGCAGTCCTAGCGGGACGAACACCGGGGAGCTGTTTTTT	CASSPSGTNTGELFF
TRBD2	TRBV7-2	few	TRBJ2-1	TGTGCCAGCAGCCGGATAACTAGCGGGGCCTACAATGAGCAGTTCTTC	CASSRITSGAYNEQFF
TRBD1	TRBV28	NA	TRBJ2-5	TGTGCCAGCAGTCTCCACAGGCATTCCGGGACAGGGGAAGAGACCCAGTACTTC	CASSLHRHSGTGEETQYF
TRBD1	TRBV19	many	TRBJ2-1	TGTGCCAGAAAGGACAGGGGTAGAATATGCAATGAGCAGTTCTTC	CARKDRGRICNEQFF
NA	TRBV19	NA	TRBJ1-5	TGTGCCAGTAGTGGGAGGAACAATCAGCCCCAGCATTTT	CASSGRNNQPQHF
TRBD1	TRBV27	once	TRBJ2-3	TGTGCCAGCAGTGCGTCGACAGGGAGCACAGATACGCAGTATTTT	CASSASTGSTDTQYF
TRBD2	TRBV6-6	NA	TRBJ2-2	TGTGCCAGCAGTTACTCGACTAGCGGGAGAAACACCGGGGAGCTGTTTTTT	CASSYSTSGRNTGELFF
NA	TRBV20-1	NA	TRBJ2-1	TGCAGTGCTAGGGGTCCACCCTCGAACAATGAGCAGTTCTTC	CSARGPPSNNEQFF
TRBD1	TRBV20-1	once	TRBJ1-2	TGCAGTGCTAGACTATCCGGACAGGCGGAGAACGGCTACACCTTC	CSARLSGQAENGYTF
TRBD1	TRBV20-1	NA	TRBJ1-2	TGCAGTGCTCAGGGGGCCTATGGCTACACCTTC	CSAQGAYGYTF
TRBD1	TRBV20-1	many	TRBJ1-5	TGCAGTGCTCCTCCCCCCGGGACAGGGGGCAATCAGCCCCAGCATTTT	CSAPPPGTGGNQPQHF
NA	TRBV27	many	TRBJ2-3	TGTGCCAGCAGGCTACTGGGCAGGCCGGGACGGGGCACAGATACGCAGTATTTT	CASRLLGRPGRGTDTQYF
TRBD2	TRBV6-6	NA	TRBJ2-1	TGTGCCAGCAGTTACTCACCGGGACTAGACCCCGCCAATGAGCAGTTCTTC	CASSYSPGLDPANEQFF
TRBD1	TRBV28	medium-sized	TRBJ2-7	TGTGCCAGCACTAAAGGGACAGGGCTTGGCGAGCAGTACTTC	CASTKGTGLGEQYF
NA	TRBV7-9	many	TRBJ1-3	TGTGCCAGCACCCACCAAGGAAACACCATATATTTT	CASTHQGNTIYF
TRBD1	TRBV6-2/TRBV6-3	NA	TRBJ2-3	TGTGCCAGCAGTTACTCGGCCGGTACAGGGGAACTAAGTAGCACATATACGCAGTATTTT	CASSYSAGTGELSSTYTQYF
TRBD1	TRBV20-1	once	TRBJ1-2	TGCAGTGCGAGACAGGGCACTAACTATGGCTACACCTTC	CSARQGTNYGYTF
NA	TRBV28	NA	TRBJ2-7	TGTGCCAGCCTCGGGACACTGTCCTACGAGCAGTACTTC	CASLGTLSYEQYF
NA	TRBV6-2/TRBV6-3	few	TRBJ2-3	TGTGCCAGCAGTTCTAGCGAAGATACGCAGTATTTT	CASSSSEDTQYF
TRBD1	TRBV27	NA	TRBJ1-5	TGTGCCAGCAGTCTGGGACAGGGGTATAGCAATCAGCCCCAGCATTTT	CASSLGQGYSNQPQHF
NA	TRBV6-1	few	TRBJ2-7	TGTGCCAGCAGTGGTTTCCTCGGGGATTTTTTGGAGCAGTACTTC	CASSGFLGDFLEQYF
TRBD1	TRBV20-1	NA	TRBJ1-2	TGCAGTGCTAGACTACCGGGACAGGGGGCGTATGGCTACACCTTC	CSARLPGQGAYGYTF
NA	TRBV20-1	NA	TRBJ2-7	TGCAGTGGAACCACCGGGGCAGGGACCTGCGAGCAGTACTTC	CSGTTGAGTCEQYF
NA	TRBV24-1	NA	TRBJ2-4	TGTGCCACCAGTGAGGGGGCTGCCAAAAACATTCAGTACTTC	CATSEGAAKNIQYF
NA	TRBV6-2/TRBV6-3	once	TRBJ2-1	TGTGCCAGCAGAAACAGGGACACTGTCTACAATGAGCAGTTCTTC	CASRNRDTVYNEQFF
TRBD2	TRBV29-1	many	TRBJ2-7	TGCAGCGTTGGTGGGGAACTAGCGGGAGCCCCGTCCTACGAGCAGTACTTC	CSVGGELAGAPSYEQYF
NA	TRBV19	NA	TRBJ2-2	TGTGCCAGTAGTATACCCAGCCCTGCCACCGGGGAGCTGTTTTTT	CASSIPSPATGELFF
NA	TRBV6-1	few	TRBJ1-1	TGTGCCAGCAGTTGGGACACCATGAACACTGAAGCTTTCTTT	CASSWDTMNTEAFF